This T cell receptor (beta chain) comes out of a study of CD8+ T cells in alopecia areata. Across the study: Severity among treated patients was scored by the percentage of scalp area affected.

cDNA serving as the sequencing template came from extracted, reverse transcribed RNA. Generated by immunoSEQ multiplex PCR, the TCRdb table keeps only in-frame clones and is missing some. The sample carries about 90,000 clones, 44% recorded once. Treatment meaning: oral pan-JAK inhibitor, 5-10 mg twice daily. General study results and limits: Researchers report lesional scalp, most notably alopecia totalis/universalis, outstripped normal scalp in clonality. Between patients, shared TCR sequences were less clear than in mice. This was possibly due in part to HLA diversity in the patient population.

As concerns this clone: Its target is not known.

J lost 7 bases, V lost 10 bases, and 15 bases had no gene match. CDR3 size: 14 residues. Germline V gene lookup returns CDR1 ENHRY and CDR2 SYGVKD. The TCR sequence derives from a human donor with alopecia areata. The sequencing here drew on CD8+ T cells sorted from blood, taken at week 24, from a patient treated with tofacitinib. This rearrangement joins TRBV10-3 to TRBJ2-7; 8 positions agree with TRBD1. Here the CDR3 DNA reads TGTGCCACCACAATACCGGACAGGGCCGGGGAGCAGTACTTC. Residues: CATTIPDRAGEQYF.